Following are 22 T cell receptor beta chains from one sample sequenced in a study of shared clonotypes between healthy human individuals. TCRdb's copy holds only in-frame clones and misses some; the assay was immunoSEQ multiplex PCR. The sample has about 820,000 clones; 80% to 95% are singletons. Naive CD8 cells comprised CD45RO-negative, CCR7-positively selected cells, excluding terminally differentiated effector memory CD45RA+ cells. The sequencing input was naive CD8+ T cells sorted from blood. These receptors all stem from a man aged 25-40 years in good health.

The chain employs TRBV2 and TRBJ2-7; D not certain. Trimming took off 8 bases at V and 3 bases at J, with 8 bases between the two ends. The CDR3 sequence is 11 residues long. CDR1 is SNHLY, CDR2 FYNNEI, per germline. The CDR3 DNA is TGTGCCAGCTGCCGGAGCTACGAGCAGTACTTC. Translation gives CASCRSYEQYF.

The rearrangement uses TRBV7-6 and TRBJ2-2; TRBD2 matches 10 bases. The germline gives CDR1 SGHVS, CDR2 FNYEAQ. Trimming took 1 base from V and 0 from J; bases not matched to a gene: 5. This CDR3 region has 18 residues. This CDR3 reads CASSLEASGSPNTGELFF. The DNA of the CDR3 is TGTGCCAGCAGCTTAGAGGCTAGCGGGAGCCCGAACACCGGGGAGCTGTTTTTT.

The V and J genes are TRBV9 and TRBJ2-2, with 11 bases identical to TRBD1. CDR3 length: 17 amino acids. Germline CDR1 is SGDLS and CDR2 is YYNGEE. The ends lost 1 base at V and 7 bases at J; junction bases unmatched: 9. Here the CDR3 reads CASSVIGQGAYDGELFF. The DNA for the CDR3 is TGTGCCAGCAGCGTAATAGGACAGGGGGCTTATGACGGGGAGCTGTTTTTT.

This clone was observed once. CDR3 sequence: CASSWGTGGSEAFF. The DNA for the CDR3 is TGTGCCAGCAGTTGGGGGACAGGGGGCTCTGAAGCTTTCTTT. The rearrangement uses TRBV28 and TRBJ1-1; 12 bases align to TRBD1. Trimming removed 4 bases from V and 6 bases from J; junction bases left unmatched: 3. Per germline, CDR1 MDHEN and CDR2 SYDVKM. This CDR3 is built from 14 residues.

This sequence joins TRBV18 and TRBJ2-1, with D possibly matching TRBD1 (6 bases). V lost 3 bases to trimming and J lost 0 bases, with 18 bases between them. CDR3 length: 18 amino acids. Germline V lookup: CDR1 KGHSH, CDR2 LQKENI. DNA for the CDR3: TGTGCCAGCTCACCGCTGAGGGGGACGTCAAGCTCCTACAATGAGCAGTTCTTC. Translation gives CASSPLRGTSSSYNEQFF.

This clone was observed a single time. J is TRBJ1-1 and V is TRBV28; 9 bases fit TRBD1. This CDR3 is built from 13 residues. CDR1 and CDR2 (germline): MDHEN, SYDVKM. After removal of 4 bases from V and 4 bases from J, the junction contained 1 base not matched to a gene. CDR3 bases: TGTGCCAGCAGTTACAGGGGGCCCACTGAAGCTTTCTTT. This encodes CASSYRGPTEAFF.

The CDR3: CASSQQPDNEQFF. The CDR3 bases are TGCGCCAGCAGCCAACAGCCCGACAATGAGCAGTTCTTC. The V and J genes are TRBV4-1 and TRBJ2-1; D is undetermined. V lost 2 bases and J 5 bases, leaving 7 bases between the germline ends. Per the germline V gene, CDR1 is MGHRA and CDR2 is YSYEKL. The CDR3 covers 13 residues.

The rearrangement uses TRBV29-1 and TRBJ2-7, with TRBD1 identical over 8 bases. Unmatched junction bases numbered 11, after V lost 4 bases and J lost 6 bases. Per the germline V gene, CDR1 is SQVTM and CDR2 is ANQGSEA. This CDR3 region has 14 residues. The DNA for the CDR3 is TGCAGCGTTGCTCCACAGGGGGTCGCCAGCGAGCAGTACTTC. Protein: CSVAPQGVASEQYF.

V and J are TRBV5-1 and TRBJ2-7; unclear D gene. Germline V gives CDR1 SGHRS, CDR2 YFSETQ. CDR3 length equals 16 residues. V was shortened by 4 bases and J by 3 bases, with 20 bases between the two germline ends. The CDR3 spells CASSQEEPQALYEQYF. Here the CDR3 DNA reads TGCGCCAGCAGCCAGGAAGAACCCCAGGCCCTCTACGAGCAGTACTTC.

To note about this clone: Other DNA sequences from this sample encode an identical CDR3 as well. V usage is TRBV9 and J usage is TRBJ2-3; D is uncertain. The germline gives CDR1 SGDLS, CDR2 YYNGEE. Trimming removed 0 bases at V and 3 bases at J, with 8 bases between. The CDR3 loop spans 14 amino acids. The chain's CDR3 is CASSVGQGTDTQYF. The CDR3 nucleotides read TGTGCCAGCAGCGTAGGACAAGGGACAGATACGCAGTATTTT.

The chain recombines TRBV7-2 with TRBJ2-1; 10 nucleotides match TRBD2. This CDR3 is 15 amino acids long. The germline V gene has CDR1 SGHTA and CDR2 FQGNSA. V shed 5 bases, J shed 7 bases, and the junction held 8 bases outside the gene matches. Here the CDR3 reads CASSRVTSGSNEQFF. The CDR3 coding sequence is TGTGCCAGCAGCAGAGTGACTAGCGGGTCTAATGAGCAGTTCTTC.

This clone showed up just once. The chain uses TRBV7-9 and TRBJ2-1; tentatively, D is TRBD2 (6 bases). In germline, CDR1 is SEHNR, CDR2 FQNEAQ (reference sequence). The CDR3 sequence is 16 residues long. Trimming removed 6 bases at V and 3 bases at J, with 18 bases between. The CDR3 sequence is CASRKSEGEGYNEQFF. The CDR3 DNA sequence: TGTGCCAGCAGAAAGTCGGAGGGTGAGGGCTACAATGAGCAGTTCTTC.

V and J are TRBV6-5 and TRBJ2-7; the D call may be TRBD1 or TRBD2 (6 bases each). This CDR3 has 14 residues. V lost 4 bases and J 7 bases, leaving 17 bases between the germline ends. Germline assignment: CDR1 MNHEY and CDR2 SVGAGI. DNA for the CDR3: TGTGCCAGCAGTTCCATCGGGGGCGAATGGGAGCAGTACTTC. It codes for CASSSIGGEWEQYF.

This chain joins TRBV19 and TRBJ1-1; D remains unclear. V shed 5 bases and J shed 1 base, with 5 bases lying between them. Germline assignment: CDR1 LNHDA and CDR2 SQIVND (reference sequence). The CDR3 has 12 amino acids. The CDR3, as DNA: TGTGCCAGTAGTCCAACGAACACTGAAGCTTTCTTT. It specifies CASSPTNTEAFF.

The rearrangement joins TRBV5-6 to TRBJ2-7; 7 bases match TRBD1. The CDR3 consists of 13 residues. Per the germline V gene, CDR1 is SGHDT and CDR2 is YYEEEE. With V trimmed by 2 bases and J by 4 bases, 3 bases remained unmatched. The CDR3 nucleotides read TGTGCCAGCAGCTTCGGGACAGCTTACGAGCAGTACTTC. This encodes CASSFGTAYEQYF.

The CDR3 here is CATSRVTGKTLGYF. The CDR3 DNA sequence: TGTGCCACCAGCAGAGTCACAGGGAAGACCCTCGGGTACTTC. V usage is TRBV15 and J usage is TRBJ2-7; D may be TRBD1 (6 bases). Per the germline V gene, CDR1 is LNHNV and CDR2 is YYDKDF (reference sequence). The V end lost 1 base, the J end lost 12 bases, and 19 bases lay between the germline ends. This CDR3 region has 14 residues.

The CDR3 DNA reads as TGCGCCAGCAGCCAAGAAGTGACAGGGGGATTAGGCGGGCAGTACTTC. Protein sequence: CASSQEVTGGLGGQYF. The chain uses TRBV4-1 and TRBJ2-7; 9 bases are a match to TRBD1. Trimming cost V 0 bases and J 9 bases; bases outside gene matches: 12. Germline loops: CDR1 MGHRA, CDR2 YSYEKL. This CDR3 is 16 amino acids long.

V and J are TRBV7-3 and TRBJ1-1; no definite D call. Between the trimmed V and J ends, which lost 3 bases and 3 bases, there was a span of 8 bases. The CDR3 length is 13 residues. Looked up from germline, CDR1 is SGHTA and CDR2 is FQGTGA. The CDR3 spells CASSLAIHTEAFF. DNA of the CDR3: TGTGCCAGCAGCTTGGCTATTCACACTGAAGCTTTCTTT.

Comments on this clone: Other DNA variants within this sample encode the same CDR3. The rearrangement joins TRBV11-2 to TRBJ2-7, with 11 bases aligning to TRBD2. V lost 4 bases to trimming and J lost 1 base; unmatched junction nucleotides: 3. This CDR3 has 15 residues. Per germline, CDR1 SGHAT and CDR2 FQNNGV. The CDR3 DNA follows: TGTGCCAGCAGCTCCGGGACTAGCGGTTCCTACGAGCAGTACTTC. Translating it yields CASSSGTSGSYEQYF.

This sequence joins TRBV7-8 and TRBJ1-1; D unclear. In germline, CDR1 is SGHVS, CDR2 FQNEAQ. The V and J ends lost 10 bases and 0 bases respectively, with 15 bases between them. This CDR3 has 14 amino acids. The CDR3 nucleotides read TGTGCCATTAATGACGGCAGGCTGAACACTGAAGCTTTCTTT. It is translated as CAINDGRLNTEAFF.

The genes are TRBV4-3 and TRBJ1-2, with D unclear. The CDR3 has 15 amino acids. Germline-derived CDR1 and CDR2 are LGHNA and YSLEER. The V end was cut by 0 bases, the J end by 0 bases, with 8 bases between. CDR3 amino acids: CASSQDLTANYGYTF. The CDR3 nucleotides are TGCGCCAGCAGCCAAGATCTAACGGCTAACTATGGCTACACCTTC.

J is TRBJ2-2 and V is TRBV11-2; 7 bases map to TRBD1. The length of the CDR3 is 13 residues. Germline values: CDR1 SGHAT, CDR2 FQNNGV. J gave up 7 bases and V 4 bases, and 3 bases lay outside the gene matches. As DNA, the CDR3 is TGTGCCAGCAGCTCACAGGGGATCGGGGAGCTGTTTTTT. Protein: CASSSQGIGELFF.